Listed here is a single T cell receptor beta chain. This sample is part of a study of blood T cell repertoires in COVID-19. Clones were sequenced by immunoSEQ multiplex PCR, and TCRdb holds only the in-frame ones, with some missing. Of over 200,000 clones in the sample, about 83% were seen once. Per the germline V gene, CDR1 is SGHAT and CDR2 is FQDESV (reference sequence). CDR3 length: 12 residues. V was cut by 1 base and J by 6 bases, with 7 bases left in between. This TCR was recovered from a man older than 75 with acute or convalescent COVID-19. What was sequenced was peripheral blood. The V and J genes are TRBV11-1 and TRBJ2-7; the D gene is possibly TRBD2 (5 bases). DNA for the CDR3: TGTGCCAGCAGCTTAGTAGGGAGCGAGCAGTACTTC. This codes for CASSLVGSEQYF.